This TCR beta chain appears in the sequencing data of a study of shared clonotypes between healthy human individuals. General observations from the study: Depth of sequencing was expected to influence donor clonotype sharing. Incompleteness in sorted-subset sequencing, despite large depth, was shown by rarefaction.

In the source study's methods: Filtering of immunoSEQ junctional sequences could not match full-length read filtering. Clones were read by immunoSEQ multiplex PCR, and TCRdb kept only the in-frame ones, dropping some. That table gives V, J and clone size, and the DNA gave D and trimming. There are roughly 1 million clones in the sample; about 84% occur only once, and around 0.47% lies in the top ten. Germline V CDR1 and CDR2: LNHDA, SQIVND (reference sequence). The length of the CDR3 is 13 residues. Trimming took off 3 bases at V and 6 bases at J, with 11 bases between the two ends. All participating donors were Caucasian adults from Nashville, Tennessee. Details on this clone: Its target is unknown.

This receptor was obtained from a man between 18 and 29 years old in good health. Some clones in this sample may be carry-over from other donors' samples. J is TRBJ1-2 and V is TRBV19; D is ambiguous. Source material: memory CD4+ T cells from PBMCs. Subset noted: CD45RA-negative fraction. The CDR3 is CASSIERGDGYTF. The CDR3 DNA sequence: TGTGCCAGTAGTATCGAGCGTGGAGATGGCTACACCTTC.